The table lists the clone carrying this T cell receptor beta chain with a count of one. V trimming: 8 bases; J trimming: 1 base; junction bases outside the gene matches: 4. The CDR3 contains 13 residues. Germline V lookup: CDR1 LGHDT, CDR2 YNNKEL (reference sequence). The source of the sample is a study of blood T cell repertoires in COVID-19. In the study overall: From T cells, B-cell-depleted T cells, or PBMCs came the material, which was cDNA or gDNA.

Data came from immunoSEQ multiplex PCR; TCRdb stores just in-frame clones and leaves some out. The sample carries under 150,000 clones, about 75% recorded once. The chain recombines TRBV3-1 (or the pseudogene TRBV3-2) with TRBJ1-1; 7 bases are shared with TRBD1. This TCR was recovered from a woman in her 50s who had recovered from COVID-19. The material sequenced was PBMCs or T cells enriched from blood (not recorded which). This CDR3 is CASVDRSNTEAFF. For the CDR3, the DNA is TGTGCCAGCGTGGACAGGTCGAACACTGAAGCTTTCTTT.